One T cell receptor beta chain is described in this entry. Its antigen remains unknown. The data stem from a study of OX40 agonist ivuxolimab in advanced cancers. As for the study in general: Ivuxolimab doses were 0.01, 0.1, 0.3, 1.5, 3 or 10 mg/kg every 2 weeks. Dose-escalation subjects each had hepatocellular carcinoma, melanoma, renal cell or head and neck cancer. A mean age of about 56 years, range about 20 to 79, was recorded, and around 85% were male.

CDR3 length: 17 residues. The V end lost 0 bases, the J end lost 1 base, and 17 bases lay between the germline ends. CDR1 GTSNPN and CDR2 SVGIG come from the germline V gene (reference sequence). Study observations and caveats: Doses of 0.1 to 3.0 mg/kg were accompanied by clonal expansion of CD4+ and CD8+ blood T cells by week 6.

Profiled with immunoSEQ multiplex PCR; TCRdb holds only in-frame clones, not every one. The sample lists tens of thousands of clones; around nine tenths were seen once. The receptor's source is an adult with an advanced solid tumor such as melanoma, head and neck, liver or kidney cancer. The chain couples TRBV30 to TRBJ2-3; D call uncertain. The sequences come from CD4+ or CD8+ T cells sorted from blood, collected in a trial of the OX40 agonist ivuxolimab. CDR3 in amino acids: CAWSVGLFGVRTDTQYF. As DNA, the CDR3 is TGTGCCTGGAGTGTGGGTCTCTTTGGGGTGCGCACAGATACGCAGTATTTT.